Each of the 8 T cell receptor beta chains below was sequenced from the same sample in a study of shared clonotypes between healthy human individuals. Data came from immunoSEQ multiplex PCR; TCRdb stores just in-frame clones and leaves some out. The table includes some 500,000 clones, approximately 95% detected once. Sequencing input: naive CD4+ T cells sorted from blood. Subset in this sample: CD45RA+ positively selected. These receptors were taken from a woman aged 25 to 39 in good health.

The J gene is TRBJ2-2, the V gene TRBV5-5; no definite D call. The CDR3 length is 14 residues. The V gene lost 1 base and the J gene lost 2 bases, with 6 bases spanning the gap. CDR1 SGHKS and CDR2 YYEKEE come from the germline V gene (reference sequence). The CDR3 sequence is CASSLSGNTGELFF. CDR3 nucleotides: TGTGCCAGCAGCTTGTCCGGCAACACCGGGGAGCTGTTTTTT.

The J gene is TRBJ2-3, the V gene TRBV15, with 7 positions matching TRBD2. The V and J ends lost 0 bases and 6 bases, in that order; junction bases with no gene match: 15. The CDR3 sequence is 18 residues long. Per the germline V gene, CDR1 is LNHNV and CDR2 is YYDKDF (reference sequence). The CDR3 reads CATSRDTDASGIWDTQYF. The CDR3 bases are TGTGCCACCAGCAGAGATACCGACGCTAGCGGCATATGGGATACGCAGTATTTT.

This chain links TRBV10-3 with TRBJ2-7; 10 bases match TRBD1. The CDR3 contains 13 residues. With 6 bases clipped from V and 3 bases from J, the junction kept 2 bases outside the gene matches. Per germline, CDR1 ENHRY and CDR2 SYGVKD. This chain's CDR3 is CAIRDRGNYEQYF. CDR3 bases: TGTGCCATCAGGGACAGGGGGAACTACGAGCAGTACTTC.

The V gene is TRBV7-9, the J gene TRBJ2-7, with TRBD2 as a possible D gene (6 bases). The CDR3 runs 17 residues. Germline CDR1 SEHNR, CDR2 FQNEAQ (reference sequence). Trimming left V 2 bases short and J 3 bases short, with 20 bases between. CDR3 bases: TGTGCCAGCAGCTTAATATCGACGGGACTCGAAAACTACGAGCAGTACTTC. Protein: CASSLISTGLENYEQYF.

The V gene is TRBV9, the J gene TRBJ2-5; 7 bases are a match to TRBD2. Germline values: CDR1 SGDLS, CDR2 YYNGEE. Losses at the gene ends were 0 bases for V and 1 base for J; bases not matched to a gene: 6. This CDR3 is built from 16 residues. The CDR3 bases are TGTGCCAGCAGCGTAGAGGCGGGAGAGGGCCAAGAGACCCAGTACTTC. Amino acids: CASSVEAGEGQETQYF.

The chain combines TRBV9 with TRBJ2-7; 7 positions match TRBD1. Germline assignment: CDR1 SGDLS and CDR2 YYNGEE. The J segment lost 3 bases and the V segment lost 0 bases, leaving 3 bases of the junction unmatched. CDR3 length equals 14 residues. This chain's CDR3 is CASSVADRDYEQYF. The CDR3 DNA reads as TGTGCCAGCAGCGTAGCCGACAGGGACTACGAGCAGTACTTC.

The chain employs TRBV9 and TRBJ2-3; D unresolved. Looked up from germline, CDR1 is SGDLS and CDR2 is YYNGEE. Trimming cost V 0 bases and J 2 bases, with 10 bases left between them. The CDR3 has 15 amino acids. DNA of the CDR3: TGTGCCAGCAGCGTAGGGCGGTCCCCCACAGATACGCAGTATTTT. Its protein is CASSVGRSPTDTQYF.

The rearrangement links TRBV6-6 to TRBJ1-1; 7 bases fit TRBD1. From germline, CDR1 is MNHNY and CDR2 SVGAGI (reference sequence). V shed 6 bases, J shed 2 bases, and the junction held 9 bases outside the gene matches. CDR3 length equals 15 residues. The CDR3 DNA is TGTGCCAGCAGGTCAGGGACAGCCGAAAACACTGAAGCTTTCTTT. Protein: CASRSGTAENTEAFF.